The rows below give T cell receptor beta chains drawn from one sample of a study of radiation and T cells in renal cell carcinoma. Data came from immunoSEQ multiplex PCR; TCRdb stores just in-frame clones and leaves some out. In the table there are around 94,000 clones, approximately 86% of which are singletons. The sample consisted of blood, taken from a patient whose treatment included radiotherapy and nephrectomy. The receptors derive from a man between 45 and 60 years old with renal cell carcinoma. Each CDR3 is given with its conserved first and last residue. Each record gives: V gene, CDR3 length, D gene, clone size, CDR3 protein. D genes are given only for firm matches. Only some rows state a clone size, as once, few, many or a class for expanded clones.

TRBV7-9,15,NA,few,CASSPRQGGGETQYF
TRBV5-1,16,NA,NA,CASSFGRGWDSDGYTF
TRBV5-5,12,NA,few,CASSLHNQPQHF
TRBV5-1,14,NA,once,CASRGGGAQETQYF
TRBV11-2,13,NA,NA,CASSSQMNTEAFF
TRBV7-2,13,NA,NA,CASSLDRVGGQFF
TRBV9,17,TRBD2,NA,CASSVDHGGVSTDTQYF
TRBV2,15,NA,NA,CASSDSARSFGTQYF
TRBV2,14,NA,NA,CASLPGGWVTEAFF
TRBV5-1,18,NA,NA,CASSLGYVGAAMNTEAFF
TRBV5-4,17,NA,NA,CASPPPGVPPTTDTQYF
TRBV4-3,13,NA,NA,CASSQDQGAEQYF
TRBV6-5,16,TRBD2,NA,CASSYSLAGGPDTQYF
TRBV7-9,16,NA,NA,CASSLVAGAFTDTQYF
TRBV9,14,NA,NA,CASSAGLITDTQYF
TRBV18,16,TRBD1,NA,CASSQGQGANTGELFF
TRBV5-1,13,NA,few,CASSFVREETQYF
TRBV6-1,15,NA,NA,CASSTGSIVTDTQYF
TRBV5-1,14,NA,NA,CASSPREWQETQYF
TRBV7-2,18,TRBD2,NA,CASSPIGTSGRIYNEQFF
TRBV4-2,15,NA,NA,CASSQDGGRNYGYTF
TRBV11-2,18,TRBD2,NA,CASSLSVGGTRPSYEQYF
TRBV2,16,TRBD1,NA,CASSVPMDRVEEKLFF
TRBV9,15,NA,NA,CASSVDGRPNYGYTF
TRBV7-9,11,NA,NA,CASSLGVTIYF
TRBV2,15,NA,NA,CASSDSPLLVAEAFF
TRBV2,14,TRBD1,NA,CASSEQGAEYGYTF
TRBV4-2,14,TRBD2,NA,CASRPSGGRDTQYF
TRBV7-9,15,NA,NA,CASSSRWTETDTQYF
TRBV30,12,NA,NA,CAWGVFTGELFF
TRBV5-4,17,TRBD1,NA,CASRDSRTGIGNSPLHF
TRBV5-1,16,NA,NA,CASSAGRDRVNTEAFF
TRBV11-3,13,NA,once,CASSMGQEYEQYF
TRBV19,15,TRBD1,NA,CASRPGQGAGYGYTF
TRBV2,14,TRBD1,few,CASSGQGAGNEQYF
TRBV5-4,13,NA,NA,CASSLEAEETQYF
TRBV29-1,14,NA,NA,CSVAVRGRTDTQYF
TRBV4-1,17,TRBD2,NA,CASSQTSQREDYNEQFF
TRBV29-1,11,NA,NA,CSVRRTYEQYF
TRBV7-9,15,TRBD2,NA,CASSPREGGANVLTF
TRBV27,16,TRBD1,NA,CASSFSPQGANSPLHF
TRBV6-1,15,NA,NA,CASQSRGGFNSEQYF
TRBV5-1,14,NA,NA,CASSSQPSNTEAFF
TRBV10-2,16,TRBD2,NA,CASSDVSGGAGGTQYF
TRBV5-1,13,NA,NA,CASSQGLMYEQYF
TRBV19,17,TRBD1,NA,CASSRSTGGGSYNEQFF
TRBV2,13,TRBD1,NA,CASSPGQDNEQFF
TRBV5-4,16,TRBD2,NA,CASSLAVGGPSYEQYF
TRBV6-5,15,NA,NA,CASSYSNRAGNTIYF
TRBV10-3,14,NA,NA,CAISEVLEGYGYTF
TRBV10-3,16,TRBD1,NA,CAIRTSGTGELGELFF
TRBV29-1,14,TRBD2,NA,CSARLAGFYNEQFF